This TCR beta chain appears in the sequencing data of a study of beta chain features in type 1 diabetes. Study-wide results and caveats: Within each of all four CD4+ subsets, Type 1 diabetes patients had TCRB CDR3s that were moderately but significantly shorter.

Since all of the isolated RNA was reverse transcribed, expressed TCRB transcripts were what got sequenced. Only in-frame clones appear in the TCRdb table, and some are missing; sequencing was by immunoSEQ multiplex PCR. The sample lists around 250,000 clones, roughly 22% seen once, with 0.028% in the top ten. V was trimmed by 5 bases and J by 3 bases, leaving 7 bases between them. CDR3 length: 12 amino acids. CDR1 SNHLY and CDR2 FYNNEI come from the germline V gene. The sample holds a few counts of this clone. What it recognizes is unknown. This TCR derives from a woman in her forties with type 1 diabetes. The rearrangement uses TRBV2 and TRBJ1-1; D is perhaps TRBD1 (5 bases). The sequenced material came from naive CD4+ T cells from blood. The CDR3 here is CASSRQYTEAFF. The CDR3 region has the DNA TGTGCCAGCAGTCGACAGTACACTGAAGCTTTCTTT.